The 8 T cell receptor beta chains below all came from one sample that was sequenced in a study of radiotherapy plus CTLA-4 blockade in lung cancer. TCRdb's copy holds only in-frame clones and misses some; the assay was immunoSEQ multiplex PCR. The repertoire includes some 50,000 clones, around four fifths of them detected once, and 3.2% sits in the top ten. The source was peripheral blood, collected from a patient treated with radiotherapy plus ipilimumab. The source of these receptors is a human donor with non-small cell lung cancer who had a partial response to radiotherapy plus ipilimumab.

This clone was counted a few times. The genes are TRBV4-1 and TRBJ1-1, with TRBD1 identical over 7 bases. The V segment lost 0 bases and the J segment 3 bases; nucleotides outside the gene matches: 4. CDR1 MGHRA and CDR2 YSYEKL come from the germline V gene. CDR3 length: 15 amino acids. CDR3 sequence reads: CASSQDGGQYTEAFF. The CDR3 DNA reads as TGCGCCAGCAGCCAAGATGGGGGACAGTACACTGAAGCTTTCTTT.

This clone is a singleton in its sample. The chain is built from TRBV6-1 and TRBJ1-5, with D perhaps TRBD1 (6 bases). Deletions cut 5 bases from V and 3 bases from J, with 14 bases between. This CDR3 has 15 amino acids. Germline V CDR1 and CDR2: MNHNS, SASEGT. Here the CDR3 reads CASSPLQGNNQPQHF. The DNA of the CDR3 is TGTGCCAGCAGTCCACTACAGGGAAACAATCAGCCCCAGCATTTT.

V usage is TRBV4-2 and J usage is TRBJ1-6; 8 bases agree with TRBD1. The CDR3 is 16 residues long. The V gene's germline CDR1 is LGHNA and CDR2 YNFKEQ. V shed 4 bases, J shed 5 bases, and the junction held 7 bases outside the gene matches. CDR3 DNA sequence: TGTGCCAGCAGCCGGGATGGACAGGGTGATAATTCACCCCTCCACTTT. Translation gives CASSRDGQGDNSPLHF.

This chain uses TRBV5-1 with TRBJ1-4; a possible D gene is TRBD1 (6 bases). CDR3 length: 14 amino acids. V lost 4 bases and J 4 bases, leaving 11 bases between the germline ends. Germline V gene data show CDR1 as SGHRS and CDR2 as YFSETQ. CDR3 in amino acids: CASSLDSINEKLFF. The CDR3 DNA reads as TGCGCCAGCAGCCTGGACAGCATTAATGAAAAACTGTTTTTT.

The gene calls are TRBV29-1 and TRBJ1-4, with D unresolved. V lost 1 base, J lost 7 bases, and 13 bases lay in between. The CDR3 runs to 14 residues. Germline assignment: CDR1 SQVTM and CDR2 ANQGSEA. CDR3 DNA sequence: TGCAGCGTTGAAGTGTCAGGTGTGGGTGAAAAACTGTTTTTT. It specifies CSVEVSGVGEKLFF.

V and J are TRBV2 and TRBJ2-5; D is possibly TRBD1 (7 bases). Between the trimmed V and J ends, which lost 2 bases and 2 bases, there was a span of 15 bases. The germline V gene encodes CDR1 SNHLY and CDR2 FYNNEI. The length of the CDR3 is 16 residues. The CDR3, as DNA: TGTGCCAGCAGTGAATGGGGGGACAGCTTACAAGAGACCCAGTACTTC. Encoded protein: CASSEWGDSLQETQYF.

The J gene is TRBJ1-6, the V gene TRBV5-6, with TRBD1 as a possible D gene (5 bases). CDR3 size: 15 residues. Germline-derived CDR1 and CDR2 are SGHDT and YYEEEE. V was trimmed by 5 bases and J by 3 bases, leaving 12 bases between them. CDR3 in amino acids: CASSESGDYNSPLHF. As DNA, the CDR3 is TGTGCCAGCAGTGAGTCGGGGGACTATAATTCACCCCTCCACTTT. Filled out from reference TRBV5-6 and TRBJ1-6, the complete variable domain reads DAGVTQSPTHLIKTRGQQVTLRCSPKSGHDTVSWYQQALGQGPQFIFQYYEEEERQRGNFPDRFSGHQFPNYSSELNVNALLLGDSALYLCASSESGDYNSPLHFGNGTRLTVT.

In this sample, this clone turned up once. This chain connects TRBV5-4 to TRBJ1-4; possibly TRBD1 for D (6 bases). The CDR3 runs to 16 residues. Germline values: CDR1 SGHNT, CDR2 YYREEE (reference sequence). V lost 4 bases and J lost 0, with 13 bases in between. The CDR3 nucleotides read TGTGCCAGCAGCCTCCAGACAGGAGCAACTAATGAAAAACTGTTTTTT. Amino acids: CASSLQTGATNEKLFF.